This TCR beta chain emerged from a study of cytomegalovirus exposure and HLA in healthy donors. Study findings and constraints: Sequences of the TCR beta chain were said to predict the HLA-A and HLA-B alleles of most subjects accurately. In presence/absence analyses, roughly uniform sequencing depth across donors was assumed. In terms of immune exposure information, only CMV serostatus was available.

CDR1 and CDR2 from the germline V gene are ENHRY and SYGVKD. This CDR3 region has 15 residues. V was pared by 6 bases and J by 5 bases, with 19 bases between. 60 Vbeta and 13 Jbeta primers were used in PCR. The table came from immunoSEQ multiplex PCR; TCRdb's copy has only in-frame clones and leaves some out. In the table there are about 170,000 clones, around three quarters of which are singletons. As to this clone: No antigen is known for it.

This TCR came from a woman in her 30s in good health and CMV-seropositive. The chain recombines TRBV10-3 with TRBJ2-5, with D possibly being TRBD2 (7 bases). Sequenced sample: PBMCs. Here the CDR3 DNA reads TGTGCCATCAGGGAGGGGGGGACCCAGGAGGAGACCCAGTACTTC. This translates into CAIREGGTQEETQYF.